Included here is one T cell receptor beta chain sequence, with context. Profiling relied on immunoSEQ multiplex PCR, and the TCRdb table lists in-frame clones only, not all of them. The profile shows about 74,000 clones, roughly 84% of them singletons. CDR1 and CDR2 from the germline V gene are SGHRS and YFSETQ. Trimming removed 3 bases from V and 3 bases from J; junction bases left unmatched: 3. CDR3 size: 15 residues. The data originate from a study of blood T cell repertoires in COVID-19. This rearrangement joins TRBV5-1 to TRBJ1-3; 10 nucleotides align to TRBD1. The clonotype comes from a woman of 80 years or more with active or convalescent COVID-19. The sample was peripheral blood. The CDR3, as DNA: TGCGCCAGCAGCTACGGGACAGGGGTTGGAAACACCATATATTTT. This codes for CASSYGTGVGNTIYF. Using reference TRBV5-1 and TRBJ1-3 for the parts outside the CDR3, the full variable domain is KAGVTQTPRYLIKTRGQQVTLSCSPISGHRSVSWYQQTPGQGLQFLFEYFSETQRNKGNFPGRFSGRQFSNSRSEMNVSTLELGDSALYLCASSYGTGVGNTIYFGEGSWLTVV.